Given below is one T cell receptor (beta chain) in context. This record belongs to a study of blood T cell repertoires in COVID-19. Study background: The United States, Italy and Spain were the sources of the acute and convalescent COVID-19 samples. PBMCs, B-cell-depleted T cells, or T cells provided the cDNA or gDNA that made up the material.

Germline V gene lookup returns CDR1 SNHLY and CDR2 FYNNEI. Trimming removed 11 bases at V and 5 bases at J, with 12 bases between. The CDR3 spans 11 residues. Source study methods: How many nucleated cells were present was estimated from reference gene primer amplification. Generated by immunoSEQ multiplex PCR, the TCRdb table keeps only in-frame clones and is missing some. That table is the source of V, J and clone size, and D and trimming were worked out from the DNA. The repertoire holds about 66,000 clones, with 90% to 95% as singletons. The sequence derives from a human donor in a cohort sampled during active COVID-19. The sequenced material came from peripheral blood. J is TRBJ1-1 and V is TRBV2; no definite D call. CDR3 sequence reads: CASRVETEAFF. CDR3 DNA: TGTGCCTCGAGGGTCGAGACTGAAGCTTTCTTT. The full variable domain, in which reference TRBV2 and TRBJ1-1 provide the parts outside the CDR3, is EPEVTQTPSHQVTQMGQEVILRCVPISNHLYFYWYRQILGQKVEFLVSFYNNEISEKSEIFDDQFSVERPDGSNFTLKIRSTKLEDSAMYFCASRVETEAFFGQGTRLTVV.